This passage covers 23 T cell receptor beta chains from one sample sequenced in a study of T-cell reconstitution after alpha-beta-depleted transplantation in children. Library preparation (for TCRbeta) was performed with unique molecular identifiers. TCRdb reprocessed the PCR reads via MiXCR and lists one record per CDR3 protein. The sample includes about 370,000 distinct CDR3 sequences, roughly 20% seen only once; the top ten take 3.8%. Material: PBMCs from the stem cell graft donor, obtained from the stem cell graft. Receptors originate from a human donor who donated a stem cell graft to a child with acute myeloid leukemia.

This clonotype was counted at least ten times. The chain carries TRBV27 and TRBJ2-3; D is unresolved. V dropped 7 bases and J dropped 2 bases, with 7 bases sitting between them. This CDR3 is built from 12 residues. The germline V gene encodes CDR1 MNHEY and CDR2 SMNVEV (reference sequence). DNA of the CDR3: TGTGCCAGCAAGACCGACACAGATACGCAGTATTTT. This gives the protein CASKTDTDTQYF.

This chain joins TRBV4-1 and TRBJ1-2, with 10 bases that match TRBD1. V trimming: 2 bases; J trimming: 6 bases; junction bases outside the gene matches: 3. From germline, CDR1 is MGHRA and CDR2 YSYEKL. The length of the CDR3 is 14 residues. CDR3 sequence (DNA): TGCGCCAGCAGCCAACGACAGGGGGCGGATGGCTACACCTTC. Translation: CASSQRQGADGYTF.

This clonotype was found many times. The chain's CDR3 is CSAASGRAFEQFF. For the CDR3, the DNA is TGCAGCGCCGCTAGCGGGAGGGCCTTTGAGCAGTTCTTC. The rearrangement uses TRBV29-1 and TRBJ2-1; 12 nucleotides match TRBD2. V dropped 7 bases and J dropped 9; count of bases not matched to a gene: 7. This CDR3 spans 13 amino acids. Germline V lookup: CDR1 SQVTM, CDR2 ANQGSEA.

This rearrangement joins TRBV11-2 to TRBJ2-7; TRBD2 agrees at 12 bases. Germline CDR1 and CDR2: SGHAT and FQNNGV. V shed 5 bases and J 6 bases; nucleotides not matched to a gene: 5. The CDR3 is 14 amino acids. The CDR3: CASSRGLAGREQYF. Here the CDR3 DNA reads TGTGCCAGCAGCCGTGGACTAGCGGGGCGCGAGCAGTACTTC.

This clonotype came up a few times. The rearrangement joins TRBV5-1 to TRBJ2-7; TRBD1 aligns across 8 bases. This CDR3 contains 12 residues. Germline CDR1 and CDR2: SGHRS and YFSETQ. V dropped 7 bases and J dropped 7; count of bases not matched to a gene: 7. CDR3 in DNA: TGCGCCAGCTCGGGACAGGCGGGGGAGCAGTACTTC. It specifies CASSGQAGEQYF.

This clonotype was observed many times. The chain employs TRBV6-5 and TRBJ2-4, with 9 bases matching TRBD2. This CDR3 is built from 16 residues. Germline assignment: CDR1 MNHEY and CDR2 SVGAGI. V dropped 2 bases and J dropped 6; count of bases not matched to a gene: 8. CDR3 sequence: CASSYVSGRSGNIQYF. DNA for the CDR3: TGTGCCAGCAGTTACGTCAGCGGGAGGTCCGGAAACATTCAGTACTTC.

This clonotype was seen a few times. V usage is TRBV7-2 and J usage is TRBJ2-1; tentative D call: TRBD2 (5 bases). Trimming took off 1 base at V and 10 bases at J, with 11 bases between the two ends. Germline V gene sequence: CDR1 SGHTA, CDR2 FQGNSA. This CDR3 has 13 amino acids. The CDR3 bases are TGTGCCAGCAGCTTAGACGGGGTCTGGGAGCAGTTCTTC. As protein: CASSLDGVWEQFF. The full variable domain, its missing parts supplied by reference TRBV7-2 and TRBJ2-1, is GAGVSQSPSNKVTEKGKDVELRCDPISGHTALYWYRQSLGQGLEFLIYFQGNSAPDKSGLPSDRFSAERTGGSVSTLTIQRTQQEDSAVYLCASSLDGVWEQFFGPGTRLTVL.

This rearrangement joins TRBV27 to TRBJ2-3; D may be TRBD1 or TRBD2 (5 bases each). Germline loops: CDR1 MNHEY, CDR2 SMNVEV (reference sequence). There are 15 residues in the CDR3. V gave up 7 bases and J gave up 4 bases, with 18 bases separating them. For the CDR3, the DNA is TGTGCCAGCACCTTTAAACGGGACGTTGCAGATACGCAGTATTTT. Protein: CASTFKRDVADTQYF.

This clonotype was detected a few times. The gene calls are TRBV6-1 and TRBJ1-6, with D possibly being TRBD1 (6 bases). This CDR3 contains 14 residues. V lost 6 bases, J lost 7 bases, and 13 bases lay in between. The germline CDR1 and CDR2 sequences are MNHNS and SASEGT. DNA of the CDR3: TGTGCCAGCAGCTCCATGGGGGCCAATTCACCCCTCCACTTT. Its protein product is CASSSMGANSPLHF.

In its sample, this clonotype was seen many times. The CDR3 spells CSARDSGSGYTF. The DNA of the CDR3 is TGCAGTGCTAGAGATTCAGGGTCTGGCTACACCTTC. V gene TRBV20-1 combines with J gene TRBJ1-2, with D perhaps TRBD1 (5 bases). The CDR3 extends over 12 amino acids. V was trimmed by 0 bases and J by 7 bases, leaving 9 bases between them. CDR1 is DFQATT, CDR2 SNEGSKA, per germline (reference sequence).

In this sample, this clonotype turned up a few times. Here the CDR3 reads CASSFRGRGEQYF. The CDR3 coding sequence is TGTGCCAGCAGTTTCAGGGGTCGGGGCGAGCAGTACTTC. The V gene is TRBV28, the J gene TRBJ2-7, with a weak D call TRBD1 (6 bases). Germline V gene data show CDR1 as MDHEN and CDR2 as SYDVKM. The CDR3 extends over 13 amino acids. V shed 3 bases and J shed 6 bases, with 12 bases lying between them. The full variable domain, completed using reference TRBV28 and TRBJ2-7, is DVKVTQSSRYLVKRTGEKVFLECVQDMDHENMFWYRQDPGLGLRLIYFSYDVKMKEKGDIPEGYSVSREKKERFSLILESASTNQTSMYLCASSFRGRGEQYFGPGTRLTVT.

This chain connects TRBV12-3 or TRBV12-4 to TRBJ2-3; 12 nucleotides agree with TRBD2. With V trimmed by 5 bases and J by 3 bases, 12 bases remained unmatched. The CDR3 is 18 residues long. CDR3 in amino acids: CASSPQDLAGGPTDTQYF. The DNA for the CDR3 is TGTGCCAGCAGTCCTCAAGACCTAGCGGGAGGGCCAACAGATACGCAGTATTTT.

In its sample, this clonotype was seen a few times. This rearrangement joins TRBV7-9 to TRBJ1-1, with a weak D call TRBD1 (5 bases). The CDR3 is 14 amino acids. From germline, CDR1 is SEHNR and CDR2 FQNEAQ (reference sequence). Trimming took 5 bases from V and 7 from J, leaving 17 bases between them. In nucleotides, the CDR3 is TGTGCCAGCAGCCCGAAACGGGACCCGCGTGAAGCTTTCTTT. Encoded protein: CASSPKRDPREAFF.

Only a few counts were recorded for this clonotype. The V call is TRBV29-1, the J call TRBJ1-2; unclear D gene. Between the trimmed V and J ends, which lost 4 bases and 8 bases, there was a span of 14 bases. Germline CDR1 reads SQVTM; CDR2 reads ANQGSEA. This CDR3 region has 12 residues. The CDR3 DNA reads as TGCAGCGTTGCGATCCGAAGGACGGGCTACACCTTC. Amino acid sequence: CSVAIRRTGYTF. Full variable domain (missing parts from reference TRBV29-1 and TRBJ1-2): SAVISQKPSRDICQRGTSLTIQCQVDSQVTMMFWYRQQPGQSLTLIATANQGSEATYESGFVIDKFPISRPNLTFSTLTVSNMSPEDSSIYLCSVAIRRTGYTFGSGTRLTVV.

The chain couples TRBV20-1 to TRBJ2-2; either TRBD1 or TRBD2 may fit D (5 bases each). CDR1 and CDR2 from the germline V gene are DFQATT and SNEGSKA (reference sequence). The CDR3 consists of 13 residues. V dropped 6 bases and J dropped 5 bases, with 13 bases sitting between them. CDR3 sequence (DNA): TGCAGTGCAAACAGGAGGACGACCGGGGAGCTGTTTTTT. Translation gives CSANRRTTGELFF.

This clonotype was observed a handful of times. V is TRBV20-1 and J is TRBJ2-3, with D perhaps matching TRBD2 (6 bases). Germline CDR1 and CDR2: DFQATT and SNEGSKA (reference sequence). The V gene lost 3 bases and the J gene lost 0 bases, with 13 bases spanning the gap. This CDR3 has 15 amino acids. The CDR3 here is CSARVAGTSTDTQYF. In DNA form, the CDR3 reads TGCAGTGCTAGGGTCGCCGGGACTAGCACAGATACGCAGTATTTT.

Many counts were recorded for this clonotype. The DNA for the CDR3 is TGCGCCAGCAGAGATTACAATGAGCAGTTCTTC. Translated, it gives CASRDYNEQFF. The chain joins TRBV5-1 to TRBJ2-1; no firm D call. Trimming pared 5 bases from V and 4 bases from J, leaving 4 bases between. CDR3 length: 11 amino acids. Germline CDR1 is SGHRS and CDR2 is YFSETQ.

The gene calls are TRBV12-3 or TRBV12-4 and TRBJ2-1; 11 positions match TRBD1. This CDR3 spans 15 amino acids. J lost 8 bases, V lost 5 bases, and 8 bases had no gene match. The CDR3 DNA follows: TGTGCCAGCAGTCCTGCCAGGACAGGGGGCGATGAGCAGTTCTTC. Translating gives CASSPARTGGDEQFF.

The table lists this clonotype with a count of one. The chain links TRBV7-9 to TRBJ2-2; D is ambiguous. Germline loops: CDR1 SEHNR, CDR2 FQNEAQ (reference sequence). The V gene lost 3 bases and the J gene lost 3 bases, with 5 bases spanning the gap. This CDR3 contains 13 residues. The CDR3 DNA reads TGTGCCAGCAGCTTTTGGGACACCGGGGAGCTGTTTTTT. Protein product: CASSFWDTGELFF.

This clonotype was seen only a few times. This chain links TRBV20-1 with TRBJ2-5; 7 bases agree with TRBD1. Germline assignment: CDR1 DFQATT and CDR2 SNEGSKA (reference sequence). Trimming took 0 bases from V and 9 from J; bases not matched to a gene: 10. CDR3 size: 14 residues. The CDR3 is CSARDGGGQAAQYF. The CDR3 DNA reads TGCAGTGCTAGAGATGGAGGCGGACAGGCGGCCCAGTACTTC.

The chain has TRBV5-4 and TRBJ2-5; 13 bases agree with TRBD2. The germline V gene has CDR1 SGHNT and CDR2 YYREEE (reference sequence). CDR3 length: 17 amino acids. Losses at the gene ends were 4 bases for V and 5 bases for J; bases not matched to a gene: 11. The CDR3 loop reads CASSKGLAGEGGETQYF. The CDR3 bases are TGTGCCAGCAGCAAAGGACTAGCGGGAGAAGGAGGGGAGACCCAGTACTTC.

This clonotype was counted a few times. The chain combines TRBV6-5 with TRBJ2-5; D uncertain. CDR3 length: 14 residues. Germline V lookup: CDR1 MNHEY, CDR2 SVGAGI. The V end was cut by 2 bases, the J end by 1 base, with 8 bases between. The CDR3 DNA reads as TGTGCCAGCAGTTACCCCGGGCCCCAAGAGACCCAGTACTTC. The encoded protein is CASSYPGPQETQYF.

This chain joins TRBV6-1 and TRBJ2-1, with 9 bases lining up with TRBD2. This CDR3 spans 17 amino acids. The J segment lost 0 bases and the V segment lost 6 bases, leaving 9 bases of the junction unmatched. The germline CDR1 and CDR2 sequences are MNHNS and SASEGT. In nucleotides, the CDR3 is TGTGCCAGCAGGGGAACACTAGCGGGCCTCTCCTACAATGAGCAGTTCTTC. Its protein is CASRGTLAGLSYNEQFF.